Each of the 12 T cell receptor beta chains below was sequenced from the same sample in a study of blood T cell repertoires in COVID-19 (dated by TCRdb to about 2020). Library construction relied on the immunoSEQ multiplex PCR assay. This immuneACCESS table, as held by TCRdb, lists in-frame sequences with V and J called but not all clones. Of the missing ones, under half trace to an unresolved V gene in checked studies; the others have no known cause. The sample table records 70,000 to 85,000 clones; roughly four fifths of these occur just once. Approximately 9.1% of the sample rests with the top ten. The sample was peripheral blood. These TCRs come from a human donor in a cohort sampled during active COVID-19.

The chain has TRBV28 and TRBJ2-5; TRBD2 agrees at 7 bases. The length of the CDR3 is 14 residues. V lost 6 bases, J lost 4 bases, and 8 bases stayed unmatched. Germline CDR1 MDHEN, CDR2 SYDVKM. The CDR3 reads CASRPGGGRETQYF. The CDR3, as DNA: TGTGCCAGCAGGCCTGGGGGGGGACGAGAGACCCAGTACTTC.

The rearrangement links TRBV11-3 to TRBJ2-7, with D possibly being TRBD1 (6 bases). The germline V and J ends were trimmed by 3 bases and 1 base, with 7 bases remaining between them. Per the germline V gene, CDR1 is SGHNT and CDR2 is YENEEA. The CDR3 is 13 amino acids. CDR3 protein: CASSFQGSYEQYF. The CDR3 DNA is TGTGCCAGCAGCTTTCAGGGGTCCTACGAGCAGTACTTC.

This clone was observed a handful of times. This chain uses TRBV2 with TRBJ2-7; D uncertain. The CDR3 sequence is 14 residues long. V gave up 0 bases and J gave up 4 bases, with 10 bases separating them. The V gene's germline CDR1 is SNHLY and CDR2 FYNNEI. The CDR3 DNA is TGTGCCAGCAGTGAAGCGCGGAACGGGTACGAGCAGTACTTC. Its translation is CASSEARNGYEQYF.

The chain combines TRBV18 with TRBJ2-5; D unclear. CDR1 is KGHSH, CDR2 LQKENI, per germline. The CDR3 has 12 amino acids. V gave up 6 bases and J gave up 1 base, with 6 bases separating them. The CDR3 nucleotides read TGTGCCAGCTCTCTTTCCCAAGAGACCCAGTACTTC. The encoded protein is CASSLSQETQYF.

This chain links TRBV15 with TRBJ1-6, with a tentative D call TRBD1 (5 bases). The CDR3 totals 17 residues. Trimming removed 5 bases from V and 4 bases from J, with 18 bases in between. CDR1 and CDR2 (germline): LNHNV, YYDKDF (reference sequence). The CDR3 reads CATSLWGREAYNSPLHF. CDR3 in DNA: TGTGCCACCAGCCTATGGGGCAGGGAGGCATATAATTCACCCCTCCACTTT.

V gene TRBV6-6 combines with J gene TRBJ2-1; TRBD1 might be the D (5 bases). V lost 0 bases and J 7 bases, leaving 7 bases between the germline ends. CDR3 size: 13 residues. Germline assignment: CDR1 MNHNY and CDR2 SVGAGI (reference sequence). The CDR3 DNA sequence: TGTGCCAGCAGTTACTCCCAGGGAAATGAGCAGTTCTTC. Protein product: CASSYSQGNEQFF.

There are a few counts of this clone. The chain recombines TRBV27 with TRBJ1-5; D perhaps matches TRBD1 (6 bases). Trimming took 5 bases from V and 3 from J, leaving 11 bases between them. CDR3 length equals 14 residues. Per the germline V gene, CDR1 is MNHEY and CDR2 is SMNVEV (reference sequence). CDR3 bases: TGTGCCAGCAGTCCCCACAGGGACAATCAGCCCCAGCATTTT. This encodes CASSPHRDNQPQHF.

This clone has a single count. The gene calls are TRBV18 and TRBJ2-6; 8 bases are shared with TRBD1. The trim removed 3 bases at V and 0 bases at J, leaving 4 bases unmatched. CDR1 is KGHSH and CDR2 is LQKENI in the germline V gene. This CDR3 comprises 17 residues. CDR3 in amino acids: CASSPTGVSSGANVLTF. CDR3 bases: TGTGCCAGCTCACCGACAGGGGTGAGCTCTGGGGCCAACGTCCTGACTTTC. The full variable domain, with the rest looked up from reference TRBV18 and TRBJ2-6, is NAGVMQNPRHLVRRRGQEARLRCSPMKGHSHVYWYRQLPEEGLKFMVYLQKENIIDESGMPKERFSAEFPKEGPSILRIQQVVRGDSAAYFCASSPTGVSSGANVLTFGAGSRLTVL.

The chain has TRBV9 and TRBJ2-5; TRBD1 might be the D (6 bases). Trimming removed 0 bases from V and 4 bases from J, with 10 bases in between. The V gene's germline CDR1 is SGDLS and CDR2 YYNGEE. The CDR3 spans 14 residues. The CDR3 is CASSVVGAGETQYF. The CDR3 nucleotides are TGTGCCAGCAGCGTAGTGGGGGCGGGAGAGACCCAGTACTTC.

CDR3 coding DNA: TGTGCCAGCAGCTTGTACGGCGGGGGGGCCGGGGAGCTGTTTTTT. Protein sequence: CASSLYGGGAGELFF. The chain combines TRBV5-4 with TRBJ2-2; TRBD2 agrees at 9 bases. CDR1 and CDR2 (germline): SGHNT, YYREEE (reference sequence). V was pared by 1 base and J by 6 bases, with 4 bases of the junction left unmatched. The CDR3 consists of 15 residues.

This clone came up once. V usage is TRBV15 and J usage is TRBJ1-6, with TRBD1 as a possible D gene (5 bases). V was cut by 3 bases and J by 11 bases, with 20 bases left in between. Germline V gene data show CDR1 as LNHNV and CDR2 as YYDKDF (reference sequence). CDR3 size: 16 residues. The CDR3 loop reads CATSRPLAQGGTPLHF. The CDR3 DNA reads TGTGCCACCAGCAGGCCTTTGGCCCAGGGTGGGACACCCCTCCACTTT.

The genes are TRBV16 and TRBJ1-1; D call uncertain. V was trimmed by 2 bases and J by 4 bases, leaving 8 bases between them. Per the germline V gene, CDR1 is KGHSY and CDR2 is FQNENV. This CDR3 region has 13 residues. The CDR3 DNA follows: TGTGCCAGCAGCCAAGATCAGGTCACTGAAGCTTTCTTT. This translates into CASSQDQVTEAFF.